Listed here is a single T cell receptor beta chain. TCRdb independently ran MiXCR on the PCR reads; one entry per CDR3 protein. This table has some 14,000 distinct CDR3 sequences, about 50% appearing once. This CDR3 has 15 amino acids. V trimming: 5 bases; J trimming: 4 bases; junction bases outside the gene matches: 5. The germline V gene has CDR1 SGHTA and CDR2 FQGNSA. This sample was taken from a study of tumor-infiltrating lymphocytes in oesophageal squamous cell carcinoma. This chain joins TRBV7-2 and TRBJ2-3; 11 bases agree with TRBD2. The clonotype was recovered from a male donor with esophageal squamous cell carcinoma. Sample: esophageal tumor tissue. The chain's CDR3 is CASSVSGRASDTQYF. CDR3 nucleotide sequence: TGTGCCAGCAGCGTTAGCGGGAGGGCCTCAGATACGCAGTATTTT. Full variable domain (missing parts from reference TRBV7-2 and TRBJ2-3): GAGVSQSPSNKVTEKGKDVELRCDPISGHTALYWYRQSLGQGLEFLIYFQGNSAPDKSGLPSDRFSAERTGGSVSTLTIQRTQQEDSAVYLCASSVSGRASDTQYFGPGTRLTVL.